Each of the 10 T cell receptor beta chains below was sequenced from the same sample in a study of CD8+CD57+ T cells in acquired aplastic anemia. TCR beta VDJ and CDR3 were profiled, and genomic DNA was the template. TCRdb re-analysed the reads in MiXCR, keeping a single row per CDR3 protein. The sample yields 40,000 or so distinct CDR3 sequences, 75% to 85% seen once. The specimen sequenced was sorted CD4+, CD8+, or CD8+CD57+ T cells (not recorded which) from PBMCs. These receptors were taken from a human donor in good health, serving as a control.

The chain uses TRBV7-6 and TRBJ2-2; 10 nucleotides line up with TRBD2. Germline CDR1 reads SGHVS; CDR2 reads FNYEAQ. This CDR3 spans 16 amino acids. With V trimmed by 5 bases and J by 5 bases, 8 bases remained unmatched. In DNA, the CDR3 is TGTGCCAGCAGCCAGGGACTAGCGCAGAGTACCGGGGAGCTGTTTTTT. Translated: CASSQGLAQSTGELFF. The variable domain in full, completed from reference TRBV7-6 and TRBJ2-2, reads GAGVSQSPRYKVTKRGQDVALRCDPISGHVSLYWYRQALGQGPEFLTYFNYEAQQDKSGLPNDRFSAERPEGSISTLTIQRTEQRDSAMYRCASSQGLAQSTGELFFGEGSRLTVL.

This clonotype was counted once. This chain joins TRBV6-2 or TRBV6-3 and TRBJ2-1; 10 positions match TRBD1. In germline, CDR1 is MNHEY, CDR2 SVGEGT. The CDR3 totals 15 residues. V shed 5 bases and J 5 bases; nucleotides not matched to a gene: 6. This CDR3 is CASSPGTGDNNEQFF. In nucleotides, the CDR3 is TGTGCCAGCAGTCCCGGGACAGGGGACAACAATGAGCAGTTCTTC.

The genes are TRBV7-9 and TRBJ2-7; D is uncertain. The CDR3 sequence is 14 residues long. Germline-derived CDR1 and CDR2 are SEHNR and FQNEAQ (reference sequence). V was trimmed by 0 bases and J by 3 bases, leaving 9 bases between them. The CDR3 region has the DNA TGTGCCAGCAGCTTAGCGGCAGGCGTCTACGAGCAGTACTTC. Translation gives CASSLAAGVYEQYF.

The chain couples TRBV24-1 to TRBJ2-1; no reliable D call. This CDR3 is 11 amino acids long. CDR1 and CDR2 from the germline V gene are KGHDR and SFDVKD. V was clipped by 7 bases and J by 7 bases, with 7 bases between them. Written as DNA, the CDR3 is TGTGCCACCAGAACGGGTAATGAGCAGTTCTTC. Its protein product is CATRTGNEQFF.

The chain employs TRBV12-3 or TRBV12-4 and TRBJ1-5; no clear D gene. The CDR3 is 14 residues long. Trimming shortened V by 7 bases and J by 6 bases, and 16 bases separated the two germline ends. The chain's CDR3 is CASTMGGRGQPQHF. CDR3 nucleotides: TGTGCCAGCACCATGGGCGGACGGGGTCAGCCCCAGCATTTT.

The chain carries TRBV29-1 and TRBJ2-7; D possibly corresponds to TRBD2 (5 bases). CDR3 length: 13 amino acids. The ends were cut back, 4 bases at V and 1 base at J, with 11 bases in the middle. Germline loops: CDR1 SQVTM, CDR2 ANQGSEA. CDR3 protein: CSVGGLTSYEQYF. DNA for the CDR3: TGCAGCGTTGGTGGACTTACGTCCTACGAGCAGTACTTC.

A single count supports this clonotype. The genes are TRBV7-9 and TRBJ1-1; tentatively, D is TRBD1 (5 bases). There are 13 residues in the CDR3. Germline V gene sequence: CDR1 SEHNR, CDR2 FQNEAQ (reference sequence). Trimming took 3 bases from V and 4 from J, leaving 9 bases between them. The CDR3 region is CASSFGGGTEAFF. CDR3 DNA sequence: TGTGCCAGCAGCTTCGGGGGAGGCACTGAAGCTTTCTTT.

The J gene is TRBJ2-2, the V gene TRBV10-3, with TRBD2 identical over 11 bases. The germline V gene has CDR1 ENHRY and CDR2 SYGVKD. The CDR3 runs 18 residues. With 6 bases clipped from V and 7 bases from J, the junction kept 16 bases outside the gene matches. CDR3 amino acids: CAIRATLGLAGFGGELFF. DNA of the CDR3: TGTGCCATCAGGGCTACATTAGGACTAGCGGGTTTCGGCGGGGAGCTGTTTTTT.

This chain uses TRBV13 with TRBJ2-7, with D perhaps TRBD2 (5 bases). This CDR3 comprises 15 residues. V lost 0 bases and J 0 bases, leaving 9 bases between the germline ends. The germline gives CDR1 PRHDT, CDR2 FYEKMQ (reference sequence). CDR3 in amino acids: CASSLGGAASYEQYF. The CDR3 DNA reads TGTGCCAGCAGCTTAGGGGGAGCGGCCTCCTACGAGCAGTACTTC.

The CDR3 spells CASSETSGLNTGELFF. The CDR3, as DNA: TGCGCCAGCAGTGAAACTAGCGGGCTGAACACCGGGGAGCTGTTTTTT. This rearrangement joins TRBV10-2 to TRBJ2-2; the match to TRBD2 covers 9 bases. Germline V lookup: CDR1 WSHSY, CDR2 SAAADI. J lost 1 base, V lost 3 bases, and 3 bases had no gene match. The CDR3 spans 16 residues.